The 32 T cell receptor beta chains below come from one sample, sequenced in a study of T-cell memory formation after mild COVID-19. MiXCR was run by TCRdb on the 5' RACE reads, yielding one entry per CDR3 protein. Here the sample spans about 140,000 distinct CDR3 sequences, about 6% being singletons. The material sequenced was PBMCs or a T cell subset sorted from them (not recorded which). The source of these receptors is an adult woman who had mild COVID-19 (a few samples of this study predate the infection). Cell type and time point are not known.

V and J are TRBV7-3 and TRBJ2-4; perhaps TRBD2 as D (6 bases). Trimming took 1 base from V and 0 from J, leaving 7 bases between them. Germline values: CDR1 SGHTA, CDR2 FQGTGA. The CDR3 runs 15 residues. Written as DNA, the CDR3 is TGTGCCAGCAGCTTAATGGGGGGAGCCAAAAACATTCAGTACTTC. It codes for CASSLMGGAKNIQYF.

This clonotype appeared many times. The chain employs TRBV29-1 and TRBJ1-2; 9 bases fit TRBD1. The CDR3 consists of 15 residues. After removal of 6 bases from V and 4 bases from J, the junction contained 12 bases not matched to a gene. Germline CDR1 SQVTM, CDR2 ANQGSEA. The CDR3 reads CSVAGQGPSGYGYTF. CDR3 nucleotides: TGCAGCGTGGCCGGACAGGGGCCGAGCGGCTATGGCTACACCTTC.

In DNA, the CDR3 is TGCGCCAGCAGCTTGAACAGGGTGGAAGAGACCCAGTACTTC. The encoded protein is CASSLNRVEETQYF. The chain employs TRBV5-1 and TRBJ2-5; D possibly corresponds to TRBD1 (6 bases). The germline gives CDR1 SGHRS, CDR2 YFSETQ. The V end was cut by 1 base, the J end by 3 bases, with 10 bases between. The CDR3 runs to 14 residues.

This chain joins TRBV11-2 and TRBJ1-6, with D possibly being TRBD1 (5 bases). This CDR3 region has 13 residues. CDR1 and CDR2 (germline): SGHAT, FQNNGV. Trimming took 5 bases from V and 7 from J, leaving 9 bases between them. CDR3 coding DNA: TGTGCCAGCAGCACCCCAGGGAATTCACCCCTCCACTTT. It yields the protein CASSTPGNSPLHF.

This clonotype occurred many times. This chain links TRBV5-1 with TRBJ1-2, with TRBD1 as a possible D gene (6 bases). The CDR3 contains 17 residues. The germline CDR1 and CDR2 sequences are SGHRS and YFSETQ. V was pared by 0 bases and J by 3 bases, with 18 bases between. The DNA of the CDR3 is TGCGCCAGCAGCTTGGGGACAGTAACTCCTCCGGACTATGGCTACACCTTC. Protein: CASSLGTVTPPDYGYTF.

The table lists this clonotype with many counts. J is TRBJ2-3 and V is TRBV6-6, with TRBD2 matching 9 bases. From germline, CDR1 is MNHNY and CDR2 SVGAGI (reference sequence). CDR3 length equals 14 residues. The junction had 6 bases not matched to a gene; V was cut back by 8 bases and J by 3 bases. This CDR3 reads CASEERGETDTQYF. The CDR3 bases are TGTGCCAGCGAAGAGCGGGGGGAAACAGATACGCAGTATTTT.

This clonotype was counted at least ten times. The gene calls are TRBV5-1 and TRBJ2-2; a possible D gene is TRBD1 (6 bases). CDR3 length equals 15 residues. Between the trimmed V and J ends, which lost 4 bases and 1 base, there was a span of 11 bases. CDR1 is SGHRS, CDR2 YFSETQ, per germline. The CDR3 reads CASSEPTGNTGELFF. The CDR3 region has the DNA TGCGCCAGCAGCGAGCCGACAGGGAACACCGGGGAGCTGTTTTTT.

This clonotype was detected ten times or more. The gene calls are TRBV20-1 and TRBJ2-7; 9 bases match TRBD1. Germline-derived CDR1 and CDR2 are DFQATT and SNEGSKA (reference sequence). V lost 1 base, J lost 3 bases, and 16 bases stayed unmatched. The CDR3 has 18 amino acids. In DNA form, the CDR3 reads TGCAGTGCTAGAGTTCTACAGGGGGCGCGGTTCCATCTCTACGAGCAGTACTTC. It is translated as CSARVLQGARFHLYEQYF.

Regarding this clonotype: Sequence at one end of the junction differs from germline and may be a read error. The chain uses TRBV20-1 and TRBJ1-4; D not resolved. This CDR3 is 12 amino acids long. Germline assignment: CDR1 DFQATT and CDR2 SNEGSKA (reference sequence). CDR3 protein: CSATPTGEKLIF. DNA for the CDR3: TGCAGTGCTACTCCGACGGGTGAAAAACTGATTTTT.

This clonotype was seen at least ten times. The V gene is TRBV5-4, the J gene TRBJ2-7, with 15 bases fitting TRBD2. The CDR3 sequence is 15 residues long. Germline V CDR1 and CDR2: SGHNT, YYREEE (reference sequence). V trimming: 4 bases; J trimming: 4 bases; junction bases outside the gene matches: 3. The CDR3 DNA sequence: TGTGCCAGCAGCGGGGGGACTAGCGGGAGGTACGAGCAGTACTTC. Protein product: CASSGGTSGRYEQYF.

This chain joins TRBV12-3 or TRBV12-4 and TRBJ2-7; D gene unclear. Trimming removed 2 bases from V and 4 bases from J, with 12 bases in between. This CDR3 spans 14 amino acids. The CDR3 is CASSLSSGAYEQYF. The CDR3 DNA reads as TGTGCCAGCAGTTTATCTTCTGGTGCGTACGAGCAGTACTTC.

This clonotype was seen more than once but under ten times. This chain connects TRBV18 to TRBJ2-3; D may be TRBD1 (5 bases). The CDR3 is 15 residues long. Germline CDR1 KGHSH, CDR2 LQKENI. Trimming removed 2 bases from V and 2 bases from J, with 11 bases in between. The CDR3 sequence: CASSPGAADTDTQYF. CDR3 bases: TGTGCCAGCTCACCAGGGGCAGCCGACACAGATACGCAGTATTTT.

This rearrangement joins TRBV29-1 to TRBJ2-1; D is ambiguous. The CDR3 is 12 residues long. Germline loops: CDR1 SQVTM, CDR2 ANQGSEA. Trimming took off 1 base at V and 4 bases at J, with 5 bases between the two ends. The CDR3 DNA follows: TGCAGCGTTGAAGTACGGTACAATGAGCAGTTCTTC. As protein: CSVEVRYNEQFF.

This clonotype was seen a few times. The rearrangement uses TRBV7-3 and TRBJ2-1, with 7 positions matching TRBD2. This CDR3 has 15 amino acids. V trimming: 2 bases; J trimming: 6 bases; junction bases outside the gene matches: 7. Germline values: CDR1 SGHTA, CDR2 FQGTGA. CDR3 in DNA: TGTGCCAGCAGCTTAGGGGTTAGGGAGGGCAATGAGCAGTTCTTC. Translating gives CASSLGVREGNEQFF.

This clonotype was recorded a few times. The genes are TRBV7-2 and TRBJ2-7; 10 bases are a match to TRBD1. Germline CDR1 reads SGHTA; CDR2 reads FQGNSA. The V gene end was trimmed by 6 bases and the J gene end by 3 bases; junction bases not matched to a gene: 8. This CDR3 has 15 amino acids. CDR3 sequence reads: CASRRTTGGIYEQYF. The CDR3, as DNA: TGTGCCAGCAGAAGAACGACAGGGGGCATCTACGAGCAGTACTTC.

In this sample, this clonotype turned up a few times. The J gene is TRBJ2-5, the V gene TRBV27; D may be TRBD2 (6 bases). Deletions cut 3 bases from V and 6 bases from J, with 14 bases between. The germline V gene has CDR1 MNHEY and CDR2 SMNVEV (reference sequence). This CDR3 has 14 residues. The CDR3 DNA reads TGTGCCAGCAGTTTGGAGGGTATTCGAAAGACCCAGTACTTC. Amino acids: CASSLEGIRKTQYF.

This clonotype was seen a few times. The V and J genes are TRBV5-1 and TRBJ2-3, with 9 nucleotides matching TRBD2. The CDR3 loop spans 15 amino acids. V lost 4 bases, J lost 4 bases, and 7 bases stayed unmatched. CDR1 and CDR2 (germline): SGHRS, YFSETQ. CDR3 DNA: TGCGCCAGCAGCCGCAGCAGCGGGAGGCCAGATACGCAGTATTTT. Encoded protein: CASSRSSGRPDTQYF.

This clonotype was seen at least ten times. The V and J genes are TRBV20-1 and TRBJ1-5, with 10 bases matching TRBD1. Germline V gene lookup returns CDR1 DFQATT and CDR2 SNEGSKA (reference sequence). The V and J ends lost 3 bases and 6 bases, in that order; junction bases with no gene match: 5. There are 14 residues in the CDR3. The CDR3 loop is CSARPGQGLQPQHF. The DNA of the CDR3 is TGCAGTGCTAGGCCGGGACAGGGGCTTCAGCCCCAGCATTTT.

This clonotype has only a few counts. The chain joins TRBV9 to TRBJ1-1; 7 nucleotides agree with TRBD1. The V segment lost 5 bases and the J segment 1 base; nucleotides outside the gene matches: 5. Germline lookup yields CDR1 SGDLS and CDR2 YYNGEE. The length of the CDR3 is 14 residues. CDR3: CASSGDSWNTEAFF. The CDR3 bases are TGTGCCAGCAGTGGGGACAGTTGGAACACTGAAGCTTTCTTT.

The chain employs TRBV18 and TRBJ1-2; D may be TRBD1 (6 bases). Trimming shortened V by 1 base and J by 4 bases, and 10 bases separated the two germline ends. The CDR3 totals 14 residues. Per germline, CDR1 KGHSH and CDR2 LQKENI. In DNA form, the CDR3 reads TGTGCCAGCTCACCACAGGGGGATGGCTATGGCTACACCTTC. This codes for CASSPQGDGYGYTF.

This clonotype was seen only a few times. This chain links TRBV5-1 with TRBJ1-1; TRBD1 agrees at 7 bases. The CDR3 is 15 amino acids. Germline V gives CDR1 SGHRS, CDR2 YFSETQ. V lost 4 bases, J lost 2 bases, and 8 bases stayed unmatched. This CDR3 is CASSTGDSFNTEAFF. In DNA form, the CDR3 reads TGCGCCAGCAGCACTGGGGACAGTTTTAACACTGAAGCTTTCTTT.

Ten or more counts support this clonotype. V and J are TRBV6-5 and TRBJ2-7; unclear D gene. The V end was cut by 4 bases, the J end by 0 bases, with 10 bases between. CDR3 size: 14 residues. Germline CDR1 is MNHEY and CDR2 is SVGAGI. The CDR3: CASSSSRNSYEQYF. The CDR3 DNA sequence: TGTGCCAGCAGTTCCAGCAGAAACTCCTACGAGCAGTACTTC.

This clonotype has just a few counts. The chain combines TRBV6-5 with TRBJ1-2; no firm D call. The CDR3 covers 11 residues. The germline V gene encodes CDR1 MNHEY and CDR2 SVGAGI. The germline V and J ends were trimmed by 4 bases and 5 bases, with 5 bases remaining between them. The CDR3 DNA reads as TGTGCCAGCAGTTCAGAGTATGGCTACACCTTC. Amino acid sequence: CASSSEYGYTF.

This clonotype has a count of ten or more. The V call is TRBV24-1, the J call TRBJ2-7; 8 bases fit TRBD1. J lost 5 bases, V lost 3 bases, and 11 bases had no gene match. The CDR3 loop spans 16 amino acids. Germline CDR1 reads KGHDR; CDR2 reads SFDVKD. CDR3 sequence: CATSDPAGTGGNEQYF. CDR3 nucleotides: TGTGCCACCAGTGATCCTGCCGGGACAGGTGGGAACGAGCAGTACTTC.

This clonotype was observed a handful of times. The V gene is TRBV5-1, the J gene TRBJ2-1; 16 bases are shared with TRBD2. V dropped 4 bases and J dropped 10; count of bases not matched to a gene: 5. CDR3 length: 15 amino acids. Per germline, CDR1 SGHRS and CDR2 YFSETQ. CDR3 in amino acids: CASSTGLAGGEEQFF. The CDR3 DNA sequence: TGCGCCAGCAGCACGGGACTAGCGGGAGGGGAGGAGCAGTTCTTC.

This clonotype was found many times. V usage is TRBV12-3 or TRBV12-4 and J usage is TRBJ1-3; a weak D match, TRBD1 (6 bases). Trimming left V 9 bases short and J 3 bases short, with 15 bases between. This CDR3 has 14 residues. The CDR3 sequence: CASGVWGLGNTIYF. CDR3 sequence (DNA): TGTGCCAGTGGCGTGTGGGGGCTTGGAAACACCATATATTTT.

This clonotype was recorded a few times. The chain joins TRBV20-1 to TRBJ1-1, with a weak D call TRBD1 (5 bases). Trimming shortened V by 5 bases and J by 0 bases, and 10 bases separated the two germline ends. Per the germline V gene, CDR1 is DFQATT and CDR2 is SNEGSKA (reference sequence). The CDR3 spans 13 residues. DNA for the CDR3: TGCAGTGCTTCCAGGGATATGAACACTGAAGCTTTCTTT. It codes for CSASRDMNTEAFF.

This clonotype was seen only a few times. The V call is TRBV6-5, the J call TRBJ2-6; TRBD1 agrees at 8 bases. The V segment lost 4 bases and the J segment 0 bases; nucleotides outside the gene matches: 2. The CDR3 is 16 residues long. CDR1 is MNHEY, CDR2 SVGAGI, per germline. CDR3 nucleotide sequence: TGTGCCAGCAGTTTGGGGACAGGCTCTGGGGCCAACGTCCTGACTTTC. Translation gives CASSLGTGSGANVLTF.

This clonotype was picked up many times. The chain combines TRBV19 with TRBJ1-1, with D maybe TRBD1 (5 bases). V was trimmed by 2 bases and J by 1 base, leaving 8 bases between them. Looked up from germline, CDR1 is LNHDA and CDR2 is SQIVND (reference sequence). The CDR3 is 14 residues long. Here the CDR3 reads CASSILQGNTEAFF. DNA for the CDR3: TGTGCCAGTAGTATACTCCAGGGGAACACTGAAGCTTTCTTT.

The table lists this clonotype with a few counts. V gene TRBV25-1 combines with J gene TRBJ2-3; D unclear. The CDR3 is 12 residues long. Trimming took off 6 bases at V and 3 bases at J, with 7 bases between the two ends. Germline loops: CDR1 MGHDK, CDR2 SYGVNS. The chain's CDR3 is CASREQTDTQYF. In nucleotides, the CDR3 is TGTGCCAGCAGGGAACAGACAGATACGCAGTATTTT.

The chain joins TRBV7-3 to TRBJ2-1, with D tentatively TRBD2 (5 bases). Trimming removed 6 bases from V and 4 bases from J, with 10 bases in between. The CDR3 runs 13 residues. Looked up from germline, CDR1 is SGHTA and CDR2 is FQGTGA. The CDR3: CASRRTEYNEQFF. In DNA, the CDR3 is TGTGCCAGCAGGAGGACTGAATACAATGAGCAGTTCTTC. Drawing the rest from reference TRBV7-3 and TRBJ2-1, the complete variable domain is GAGVSQTPSNKVTEKGKYVELRCDPISGHTALYWYRQSLGQGPEFLIYFQGTGAADDSGLPNDRFFAVRPEGSVSTLKIQRTERGDSAVYLCASRRTEYNEQFFGPGTRLTVL.

The sample holds many counts of this clonotype. The gene calls are TRBV6-5 and TRBJ2-1; 7 bases map to TRBD1. Losses at the gene ends were 4 bases for V and 5 bases for J; bases not matched to a gene: 20. The germline gives CDR1 MNHEY, CDR2 SVGAGI. The CDR3 is made up of 19 amino acids. The CDR3 nucleotides are TGTGCCAGCAGTTTGTCTCCTCCCGGGACAGCTTCGGCCCACAATGAGCAGTTCTTC. It encodes CASSLSPPGTASAHNEQFF.